The 18 T cell receptor beta chains below all came from one sample that was sequenced in a study of neurological immune-mediated disorders. TCRdb re-derived calls from the 5' RACE reads in MiXCR, one entry per CDR3 protein. The repertoire holds 60,000 to 90,000 distinct CDR3 sequences, with 9.5% to 13% as singletons. The time point: longitudinal time-point 1 (baseline). The sample taken for sequencing was PBMCs. All receptors derive from a man aged 25-45 years in good health.

This clonotype showed up many times. The CDR3 loop is CASSHYQSYEQYF. Here the CDR3 DNA reads TGTGCCAGCAGCCACTACCAGTCCTACGAGCAGTACTTC. The rearrangement links TRBV3-1 to TRBJ2-7; D not certain. CDR3 length: 13 amino acids. Between the trimmed V and J ends, which lost 3 bases and 1 base, there was a span of 7 bases. Germline CDR1 and CDR2: LGHDT and YNNKEL (reference sequence).

This clonotype was recorded many times. Here the CDR3 DNA reads TGTGCCAGCATGGACAGGGGCGCCTACGAGCAGTACTTC. This gives the protein CASMDRGAYEQYF. The V call is TRBV28, the J call TRBJ2-7; 9 bases map to TRBD1. The CDR3 length is 13 residues. Germline lookup yields CDR1 MDHEN and CDR2 SYDVKM. With V trimmed by 7 bases and J by 2 bases, 3 bases remained unmatched.

This clonotype was seen at least ten times. This chain connects TRBV9 to TRBJ1-2; 8 bases are shared with TRBD1. J was trimmed by 2 bases and V by 3 bases; bases with no gene match: 6. The CDR3 extends over 15 amino acids. CDR1 is SGDLS, CDR2 YYNGEE, per germline. In DNA form, the CDR3 reads TGTGCCAGCAGCGGCCGGGACAGGAACAACTATGGCTACACCTTC. Protein: CASSGRDRNNYGYTF.

This clonotype was recorded at least ten times. The V gene is TRBV5-1, the J gene TRBJ2-1, with 8 bases aligning to TRBD2. The CDR3 is 14 amino acids. From germline, CDR1 is SGHRS and CDR2 YFSETQ. Trimming took 7 bases from V and 0 from J; bases not matched to a gene: 3. The CDR3 reads CASHTSGSYNEQFF. CDR3 in DNA: TGCGCCAGCCATACTAGCGGCTCCTACAATGAGCAGTTCTTC.

This clonotype has ten or more counts. This chain links TRBV28 with TRBJ2-1, with D possibly matching TRBD2 (5 bases). This CDR3 contains 14 residues. Germline loops: CDR1 MDHEN, CDR2 SYDVKM. Trimming stripped 6 bases from V and 1 base from J, with 10 bases between. This CDR3 reads CASRKSGSYNEQFF. CDR3 bases: TGTGCCAGCAGAAAAAGCGGATCCTACAATGAGCAGTTCTTC.

This clonotype has at least ten counts. This chain joins TRBV7-2 and TRBJ2-1; 9 bases match TRBD2. CDR3 length: 16 residues. Trimming took 4 bases from V and 5 from J; bases not matched to a gene: 9. Germline V gene lookup returns CDR1 SGHTA and CDR2 FQGNSA. As DNA, the CDR3 is TGTGCCAGCAGCTCCCGGACTAGCGAGGTCCACAATGAGCAGTTCTTC. It translates to CASSSRTSEVHNEQFF. The full variable domain, in which reference TRBV7-2 and TRBJ2-1 provide the parts outside the CDR3, is GAGVSQSPSNKVTEKGKDVELRCDPISGHTALYWYRQSLGQGLEFLIYFQGNSAPDKSGLPSDRFSAERTGGSVSTLTIQRTQQEDSAVYLCASSSRTSEVHNEQFFGPGTRLTVL.

This clonotype was counted between two and nine times. This chain links TRBV29-1 with TRBJ1-1; D ambiguous. Germline V gives CDR1 SQVTM, CDR2 ANQGSEA. The CDR3 runs to 13 residues. V was trimmed by 6 bases and J by 1 base, leaving 12 bases between them. CDR3 nucleotides: TGCAGCGTCGGACTGACGGGGAACACTGAAGCTTTCTTT. Translated: CSVGLTGNTEAFF.

This clonotype was observed at least ten times. V usage is TRBV29-1 and J usage is TRBJ2-3; the match to TRBD1 covers 8 bases. With 6 bases clipped from V and 0 bases from J, the junction kept 11 bases outside the gene matches. The CDR3 is 16 residues long. Looked up from germline, CDR1 is SQVTM and CDR2 is ANQGSEA. CDR3 coding DNA: TGCAGCGTCTCGATCCGGGACAGGAGCAGCACAGATACGCAGTATTTT. It is translated as CSVSIRDRSSTDTQYF.

This clonotype was counted many times. The chain is built from TRBV20-1 and TRBJ2-2; 9 bases fit TRBD2. V shed 1 base, J shed 3 bases, and the junction held 6 bases outside the gene matches. The CDR3 extends over 16 amino acids. Germline V gene sequence: CDR1 DFQATT, CDR2 SNEGSKA (reference sequence). CDR3 protein: CSARGEGGGDTGELFF. For the CDR3, the DNA is TGCAGTGCTAGAGGCGAGGGCGGGGGGGACACCGGGGAGCTGTTTTTT.

This clonotype was seen ten or more times. V gene TRBV3-1 combines with J gene TRBJ2-7, with D uncertain. V was pared by 1 base and J by 2 bases, with 12 bases between. The CDR3 spans 15 residues. The V gene's germline CDR1 is LGHDT and CDR2 YNNKEL (reference sequence). CDR3 protein: CASSQVSSLPYEQYF. The DNA of the CDR3 is TGTGCCAGCAGCCAAGTATCCAGCCTACCCTACGAGCAGTACTTC.

This clonotype showed up many times. The chain is built from TRBV18 and TRBJ1-2, with D unclear. The length of the CDR3 is 15 residues. V dropped 2 bases and J dropped 0 bases, with 10 bases sitting between them. The germline V gene encodes CDR1 KGHSH and CDR2 LQKENI. The CDR3 region has the DNA TGTGCCAGCTCACCATCGGCAGAAACTAACTATGGCTACACCTTC. Amino acids: CASSPSAETNYGYTF.

This clonotype was detected many times. This chain connects TRBV12-3 or TRBV12-4 to TRBJ2-7; TRBD1 matches at 8 bases. CDR3 length equals 14 residues. V lost 5 bases, J lost 0 bases, and 3 bases stayed unmatched. The CDR3 bases are TGTGCCAGCAGTCGGGACAGGTTCTCCTACGAGCAGTACTTC. The encoded protein is CASSRDRFSYEQYF.

This clonotype was counted ten times or more. The genes are TRBV28 and TRBJ2-3, with 7 bases fitting TRBD2. The germline V gene encodes CDR1 MDHEN and CDR2 SYDVKM. With V trimmed by 4 bases and J by 2 bases, 12 bases remained unmatched. The CDR3 spans 17 residues. The CDR3 coding sequence is TGTGCCAGCAGTTCAACCAGACTAGCTCGGTACACAGATACGCAGTATTTT. Its translation: CASSSTRLARYTDTQYF.

This clonotype has a count of ten or more. V and J are TRBV12-3 or TRBV12-4 and TRBJ1-5, with D maybe TRBD1 (6 bases). The CDR3 has 15 amino acids. The V gene lost 0 bases and the J gene lost 7 bases, with 13 bases spanning the gap. The CDR3 DNA is TGTGCCAGCAGTTTAGCGATTGGGGGCCGGCAGCCCCAGCATTTT. Its translation is CASSLAIGGRQPQHF.

This clonotype came up many times. This chain uses TRBV28 with TRBJ2-1; D is possibly TRBD2 (5 bases). V was shortened by 8 bases and J by 7 bases, with 12 bases between the two germline ends. This CDR3 contains 12 residues. Per the germline V gene, CDR1 is MDHEN and CDR2 is SYDVKM. The CDR3: CASGRLENEQFF. CDR3 nucleotides: TGTGCCAGCGGGAGACTGGAAAATGAGCAGTTCTTC.

This clonotype was counted many times. The chain is built from TRBV5-1 and TRBJ1-1; perhaps TRBD1 as D (5 bases). Per germline, CDR1 SGHRS and CDR2 YFSETQ. V shed 4 bases and J shed 3 bases, with 13 bases lying between them. CDR3 size: 14 residues. As DNA, the CDR3 is TGCGCCAGCAGCCTCCGGGGACTCGACACTGAAGCTTTCTTT. This codes for CASSLRGLDTEAFF.

The sample holds many counts of this clonotype. The J gene is TRBJ1-5, the V gene TRBV7-2, with 7 bases that match TRBD1. J gave up 7 bases and V 5 bases, and 8 bases lay outside the gene matches. Germline V gives CDR1 SGHTA, CDR2 FQGNSA. The CDR3 is made up of 14 amino acids. The CDR3 spells CASSPRQGGQPQHF. The CDR3 nucleotides are TGTGCCAGCAGCCCAAGACAGGGAGGGCAGCCCCAGCATTTT.

Ten or more counts support this clonotype. The chain joins TRBV7-2 to TRBJ1-3, with D unresolved. Trimming stripped 1 base from V and 6 bases from J, with 4 bases between. Germline loops: CDR1 SGHTA, CDR2 FQGNSA. This CDR3 spans 12 amino acids. The CDR3, as DNA: TGTGCCAGCAGCTTAGGTGCAAACACCATATATTTT. It encodes CASSLGANTIYF.